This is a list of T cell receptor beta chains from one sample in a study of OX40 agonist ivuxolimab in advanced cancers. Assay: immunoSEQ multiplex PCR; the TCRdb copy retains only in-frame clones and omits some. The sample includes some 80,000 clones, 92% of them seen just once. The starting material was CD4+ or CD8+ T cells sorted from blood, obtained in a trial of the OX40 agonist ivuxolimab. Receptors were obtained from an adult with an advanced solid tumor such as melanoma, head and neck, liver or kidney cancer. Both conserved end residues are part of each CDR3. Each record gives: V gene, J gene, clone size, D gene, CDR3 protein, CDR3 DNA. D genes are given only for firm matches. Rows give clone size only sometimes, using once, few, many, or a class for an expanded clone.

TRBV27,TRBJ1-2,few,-,CASSFTPGPPVYGYTF,TGTGCCAGCAGTTTCACCCCAGGCCCTCCGGTCTATGGCTACACCTTC
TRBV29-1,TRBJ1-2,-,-,CSVEDWGHLNYGYTF,TGCAGCGTTGAAGACTGGGGTCACCTTAACTATGGCTACACCTTC
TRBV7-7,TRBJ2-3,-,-,CASSLWGGDTQYF,TGTGCCAGCAGCTTATGGGGAGGAGATACGCAGTATTTT
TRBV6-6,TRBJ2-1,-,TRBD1,CASSYGTGWYNEQFF,TGTGCCAGCAGTTACGGGACAGGGTGGTACAATGAGCAGTTCTTC
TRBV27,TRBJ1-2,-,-,CASSLSGQRGYGYTF,TGTGCCAGCAGTTTATCGGGACAAAGGGGATATGGCTACACCTTC
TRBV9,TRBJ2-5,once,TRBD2,CASSAGEGLVETQYF,TGTGCCAGCAGCGCTGGGGAGGGTCTGGTGGAGACCCAGTACTTC
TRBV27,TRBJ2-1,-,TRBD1,CASSVGQGDNEQFF,TGTGCCAGCAGTGTGGGACAGGGGGACAATGAGCAGTTCTTC
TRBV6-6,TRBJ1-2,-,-,CASSYDGYTF,TGTGCCAGCAGTTACGATGGCTACACCTTC
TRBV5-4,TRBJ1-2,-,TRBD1,CASSILGQGAGGYTF,TGTGCCAGCAGCATACTAGGACAGGGGGCGGGCGGCTACACCTTC
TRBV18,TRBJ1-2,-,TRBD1,CASSPPRGGAGANYGYTF,TGTGCCAGCTCACCACCCCGAGGGGGCGCGGGGGCTAACTATGGCTACACCTTC
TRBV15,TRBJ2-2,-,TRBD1,CATSRGTGVMTGELFF,TGTGCCACCAGCAGAGGGACAGGGGTTATGACCGGGGAGCTGTTTTTT
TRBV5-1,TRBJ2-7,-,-,CASSLGPGAYEQYF,TGCGCCAGCAGCTTGGGGCCCGGGGCCTACGAGCAGTACTTC
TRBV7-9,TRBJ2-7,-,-,CASSDPKGQANIYEQYF,TGTGCCAGCAGCGACCCGAAGGGCCAAGCGAATATCTACGAGCAGTACTTC
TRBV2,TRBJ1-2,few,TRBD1,CASSTGEGYGYTF,TGTGCCAGCAGCACAGGGGAGGGCTATGGCTACACCTTC
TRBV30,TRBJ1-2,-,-,CAWSYGADYGYTF,TGTGCCTGGAGTTACGGGGCGGACTATGGCTACACCTTC
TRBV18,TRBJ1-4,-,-,CASSGPRATNEKLFF,TGTGCCAGCTCGGGACCCCGGGCAACTAATGAAAAACTGTTTTTT